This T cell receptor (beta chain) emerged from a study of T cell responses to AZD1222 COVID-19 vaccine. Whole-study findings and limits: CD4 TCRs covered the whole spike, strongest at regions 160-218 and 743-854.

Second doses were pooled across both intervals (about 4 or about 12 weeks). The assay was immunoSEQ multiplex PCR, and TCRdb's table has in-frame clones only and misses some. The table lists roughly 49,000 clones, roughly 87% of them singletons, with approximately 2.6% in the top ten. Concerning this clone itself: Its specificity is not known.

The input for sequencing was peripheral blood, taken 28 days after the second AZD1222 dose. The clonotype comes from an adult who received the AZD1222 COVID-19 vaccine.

In DNA form, the CDR3 reads TGCAGCGCTTACGCGGGGGCAGGGTTTGGGCAGTACTTC. Translating it yields CSAYAGAGFGQYF. This chain uses TRBV29-1 with TRBJ2-7; TRBD2 is a possible D gene (7 bases). Germline V gene sequence: CDR1 SQVTM, CDR2 ANQGSEA. V was clipped by 7 bases and J by 9 bases, with 22 bases between them. The CDR3 runs to 13 residues.